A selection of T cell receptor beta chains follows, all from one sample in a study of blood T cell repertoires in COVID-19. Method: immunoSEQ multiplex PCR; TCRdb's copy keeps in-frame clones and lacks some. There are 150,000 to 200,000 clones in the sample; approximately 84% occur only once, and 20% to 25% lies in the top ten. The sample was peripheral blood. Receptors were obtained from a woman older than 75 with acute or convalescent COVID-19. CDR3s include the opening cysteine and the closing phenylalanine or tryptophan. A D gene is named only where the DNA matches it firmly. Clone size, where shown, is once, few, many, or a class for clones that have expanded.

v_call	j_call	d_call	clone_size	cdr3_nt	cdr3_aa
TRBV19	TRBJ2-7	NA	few	TGTGCCAGTAGTCCCTCGCTGGGGGGTTCCTACGAGCAGTACTTC	CASSPSLGGSYEQYF
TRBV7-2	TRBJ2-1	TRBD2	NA	TGTGCCAGCAGCTTAGTAGCGGGACCGTACAATGAGCAGTTCTTC	CASSLVAGPYNEQFF
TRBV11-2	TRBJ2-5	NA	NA	TGTGCCAGCAGCCCAGCACAGGGAGTATGGGAGACCCAGTACTTC	CASSPAQGVWETQYF
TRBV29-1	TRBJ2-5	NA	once	TGCAGCGTTGAAGATCCGGGGCAAGAGACCCAGTACTTC	CSVEDPGQETQYF
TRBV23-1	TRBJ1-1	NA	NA	TGCGCCAGCAGTCTCATCCCTACAGTGAACACTGAAGCTTTCTTT	CASSLIPTVNTEAFF
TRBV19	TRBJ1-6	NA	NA	TGTGCCAGTAGTCCGGGTGGGAGTTCACCCCTCCACTTT	CASSPGGSSPLHF
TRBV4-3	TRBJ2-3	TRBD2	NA	TGCGCCAGCAGCCAAGACTGGACTAGCGGAGATACGCAGTATTTT	CASSQDWTSGDTQYF
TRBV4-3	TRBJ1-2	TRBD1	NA	TGCGCCAGCAGCCAAGCGACAGGGGGCGAGAACTATGGCTACACCTTC	CASSQATGGENYGYTF
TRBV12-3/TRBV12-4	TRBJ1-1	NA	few	TGTGCCAGCACCTCTCGGCCGGGGACTGAAGCTTTCTTT	CASTSRPGTEAFF
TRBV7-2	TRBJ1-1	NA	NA	TGTGCCAGCAGTCGGTACGATTCGATCACTGAAGCTTTCTTT	CASSRYDSITEAFF
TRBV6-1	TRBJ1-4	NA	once	TGTGCCAGCAGTGAATCCTCAACTAATGAAAAACTGTTTTTT	CASSESSTNEKLFF
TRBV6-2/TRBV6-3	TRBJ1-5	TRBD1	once	TGTGCCAGCAGTTATGGCCAGAGACAGGGTAGGAATCAGCCCCAGCATTTT	CASSYGQRQGRNQPQHF
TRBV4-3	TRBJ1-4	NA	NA	TGCGCCAGCAGCCTCGGCCTCCCCTGGGGGCGGTTCAGTGAAAAACTGTTTTTT	CASSLGLPWGRFSEKLFF
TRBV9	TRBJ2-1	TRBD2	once	TGTGCCAGCAGCCCCCCGGGACTAGCGGGTAATGAGCAGTTCTTC	CASSPPGLAGNEQFF
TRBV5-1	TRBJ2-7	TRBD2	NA	TGCGCCAGCAGCTTGGCCTCCGGGACTAGCGGGGGCTACGAGCAGTACTTC	CASSLASGTSGGYEQYF
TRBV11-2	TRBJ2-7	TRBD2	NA	TGTGCCAGCAGCTTAGATCGCGGGGGGACCTACGAGCAGTACTTC	CASSLDRGGTYEQYF
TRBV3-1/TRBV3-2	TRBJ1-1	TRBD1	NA	TGTGCCAGCAGCCAAGATTCAGGGGGCGGCACTGAAGCTTTCTTT	CASSQDSGGGTEAFF